The sequence of this T cell receptor (beta chain) was determined in a study of identical twins. This clonotype was counted at least ten times. Using its own MiXCR run on the 5' RACE reads, TCRdb lists one record per CDR3 protein. Of 250,000 or so distinct CDR3 sequences in the sample, roughly 13% were seen once. These data also formed part of another study, on yellow fever vaccine responses in identical twins.

The TCR comes from a young woman in good health. The specimen sequenced was memory (CD45RO+) T cells sorted from blood.

The CDR3 DNA reads TGCGCCAGCAGCTCTCTGCCGGGACTAGCGGGAGGGACGAACACCGGGGAGCTGTTTTTT. Translated: CASSSLPGLAGGTNTGELFF. The rearrangement uses TRBV5-1 and TRBJ2-2; 16 bases are shared with TRBD2. CDR3 length: 20 amino acids. The V and J ends lost 3 bases and 0 bases, in that order; junction bases with no gene match: 8. Germline V gene data show CDR1 as SGHRS and CDR2 as YFSETQ.